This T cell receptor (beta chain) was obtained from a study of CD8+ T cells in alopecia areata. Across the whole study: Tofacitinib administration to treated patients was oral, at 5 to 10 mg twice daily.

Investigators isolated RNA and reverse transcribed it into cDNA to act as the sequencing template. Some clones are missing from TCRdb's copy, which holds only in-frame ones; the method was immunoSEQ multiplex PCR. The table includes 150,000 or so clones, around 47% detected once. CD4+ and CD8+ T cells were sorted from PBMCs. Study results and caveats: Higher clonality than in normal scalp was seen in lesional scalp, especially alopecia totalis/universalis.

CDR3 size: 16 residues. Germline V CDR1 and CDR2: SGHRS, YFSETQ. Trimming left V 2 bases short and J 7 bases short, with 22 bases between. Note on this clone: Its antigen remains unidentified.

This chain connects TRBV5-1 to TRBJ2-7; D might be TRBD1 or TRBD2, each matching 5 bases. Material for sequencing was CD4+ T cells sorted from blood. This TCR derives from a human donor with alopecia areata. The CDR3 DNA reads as TGCGCCAGCAGCTTTGGGACCCTAGAGCGAGAGGGGGAGCAGTACTTC. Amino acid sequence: CASSFGTLEREGEQYF.